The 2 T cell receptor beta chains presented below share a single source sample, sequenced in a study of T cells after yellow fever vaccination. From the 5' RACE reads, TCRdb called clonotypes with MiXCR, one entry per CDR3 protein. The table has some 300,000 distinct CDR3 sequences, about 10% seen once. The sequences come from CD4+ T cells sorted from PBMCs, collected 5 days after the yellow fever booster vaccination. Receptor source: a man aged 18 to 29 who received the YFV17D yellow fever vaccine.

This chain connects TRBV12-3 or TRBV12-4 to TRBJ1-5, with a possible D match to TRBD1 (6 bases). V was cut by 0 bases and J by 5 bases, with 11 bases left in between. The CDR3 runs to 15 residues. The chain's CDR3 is CASSLANRADQPQHF. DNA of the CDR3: TGTGCCAGCAGTTTAGCAAACAGGGCTGATCAGCCCCAGCATTTT.

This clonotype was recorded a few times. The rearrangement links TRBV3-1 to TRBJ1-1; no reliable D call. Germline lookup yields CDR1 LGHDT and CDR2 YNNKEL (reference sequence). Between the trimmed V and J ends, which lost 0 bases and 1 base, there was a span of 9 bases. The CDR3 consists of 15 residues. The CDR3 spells CASSQDFLRNTEAFF. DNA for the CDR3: TGTGCCAGCAGCCAAGATTTCTTAAGGAACACTGAAGCTTTCTTT.